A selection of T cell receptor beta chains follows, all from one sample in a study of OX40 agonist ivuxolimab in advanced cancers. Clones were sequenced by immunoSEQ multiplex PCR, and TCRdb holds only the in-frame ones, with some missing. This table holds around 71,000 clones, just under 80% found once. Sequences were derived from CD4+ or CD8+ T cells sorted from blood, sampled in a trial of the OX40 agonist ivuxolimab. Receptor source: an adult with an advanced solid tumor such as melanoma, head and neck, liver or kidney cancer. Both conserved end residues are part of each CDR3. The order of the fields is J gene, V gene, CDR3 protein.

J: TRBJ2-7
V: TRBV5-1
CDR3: CASSPDMGTYSYEQYF

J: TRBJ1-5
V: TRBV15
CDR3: CATSRGLIGTQPQHF

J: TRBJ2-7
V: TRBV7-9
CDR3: CASSPGTGGGSYEQYF

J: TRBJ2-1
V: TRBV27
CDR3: CASTSKGGGTYNEQFF

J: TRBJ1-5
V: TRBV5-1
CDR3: CASSYTGQSNQPQHF

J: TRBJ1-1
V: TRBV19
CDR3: CASSGELAEAFF

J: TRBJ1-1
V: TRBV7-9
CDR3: CASSSRQGYTEAFF

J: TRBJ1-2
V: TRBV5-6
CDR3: CASSFPTEEANYGYTF

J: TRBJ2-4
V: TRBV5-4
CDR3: CASSSPGGLAKNIQYF

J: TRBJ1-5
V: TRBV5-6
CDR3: CASSMGRGNQPQHF

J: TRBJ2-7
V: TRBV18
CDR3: CASSPIRDRAQEQYF

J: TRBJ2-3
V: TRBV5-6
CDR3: CASSSWRLAGGTDTQYF

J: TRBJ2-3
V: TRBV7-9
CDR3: CASSDGGRDTQYF

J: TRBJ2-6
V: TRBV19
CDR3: CASSIGVGASGANVLTF

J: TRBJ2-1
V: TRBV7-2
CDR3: CASSFDGPYNEQFF

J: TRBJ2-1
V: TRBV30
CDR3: CAWSVGTGRFF

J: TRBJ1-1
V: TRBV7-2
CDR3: CASQRGMNTEAFF